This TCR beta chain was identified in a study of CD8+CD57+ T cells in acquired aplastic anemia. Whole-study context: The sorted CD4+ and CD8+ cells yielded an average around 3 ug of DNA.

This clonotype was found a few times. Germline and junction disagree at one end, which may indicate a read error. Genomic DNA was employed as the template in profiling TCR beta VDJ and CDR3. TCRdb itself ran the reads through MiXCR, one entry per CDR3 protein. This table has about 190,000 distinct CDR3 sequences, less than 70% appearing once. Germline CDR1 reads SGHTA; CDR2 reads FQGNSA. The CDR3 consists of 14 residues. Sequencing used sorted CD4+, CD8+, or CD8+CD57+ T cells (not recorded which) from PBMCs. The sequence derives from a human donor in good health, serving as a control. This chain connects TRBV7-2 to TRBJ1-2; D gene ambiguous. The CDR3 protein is CASSLAQANYGYTF. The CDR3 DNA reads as TGTGCCAGTAGCTTAGCGCAGGCCAACTATGGCTACACCTTC.